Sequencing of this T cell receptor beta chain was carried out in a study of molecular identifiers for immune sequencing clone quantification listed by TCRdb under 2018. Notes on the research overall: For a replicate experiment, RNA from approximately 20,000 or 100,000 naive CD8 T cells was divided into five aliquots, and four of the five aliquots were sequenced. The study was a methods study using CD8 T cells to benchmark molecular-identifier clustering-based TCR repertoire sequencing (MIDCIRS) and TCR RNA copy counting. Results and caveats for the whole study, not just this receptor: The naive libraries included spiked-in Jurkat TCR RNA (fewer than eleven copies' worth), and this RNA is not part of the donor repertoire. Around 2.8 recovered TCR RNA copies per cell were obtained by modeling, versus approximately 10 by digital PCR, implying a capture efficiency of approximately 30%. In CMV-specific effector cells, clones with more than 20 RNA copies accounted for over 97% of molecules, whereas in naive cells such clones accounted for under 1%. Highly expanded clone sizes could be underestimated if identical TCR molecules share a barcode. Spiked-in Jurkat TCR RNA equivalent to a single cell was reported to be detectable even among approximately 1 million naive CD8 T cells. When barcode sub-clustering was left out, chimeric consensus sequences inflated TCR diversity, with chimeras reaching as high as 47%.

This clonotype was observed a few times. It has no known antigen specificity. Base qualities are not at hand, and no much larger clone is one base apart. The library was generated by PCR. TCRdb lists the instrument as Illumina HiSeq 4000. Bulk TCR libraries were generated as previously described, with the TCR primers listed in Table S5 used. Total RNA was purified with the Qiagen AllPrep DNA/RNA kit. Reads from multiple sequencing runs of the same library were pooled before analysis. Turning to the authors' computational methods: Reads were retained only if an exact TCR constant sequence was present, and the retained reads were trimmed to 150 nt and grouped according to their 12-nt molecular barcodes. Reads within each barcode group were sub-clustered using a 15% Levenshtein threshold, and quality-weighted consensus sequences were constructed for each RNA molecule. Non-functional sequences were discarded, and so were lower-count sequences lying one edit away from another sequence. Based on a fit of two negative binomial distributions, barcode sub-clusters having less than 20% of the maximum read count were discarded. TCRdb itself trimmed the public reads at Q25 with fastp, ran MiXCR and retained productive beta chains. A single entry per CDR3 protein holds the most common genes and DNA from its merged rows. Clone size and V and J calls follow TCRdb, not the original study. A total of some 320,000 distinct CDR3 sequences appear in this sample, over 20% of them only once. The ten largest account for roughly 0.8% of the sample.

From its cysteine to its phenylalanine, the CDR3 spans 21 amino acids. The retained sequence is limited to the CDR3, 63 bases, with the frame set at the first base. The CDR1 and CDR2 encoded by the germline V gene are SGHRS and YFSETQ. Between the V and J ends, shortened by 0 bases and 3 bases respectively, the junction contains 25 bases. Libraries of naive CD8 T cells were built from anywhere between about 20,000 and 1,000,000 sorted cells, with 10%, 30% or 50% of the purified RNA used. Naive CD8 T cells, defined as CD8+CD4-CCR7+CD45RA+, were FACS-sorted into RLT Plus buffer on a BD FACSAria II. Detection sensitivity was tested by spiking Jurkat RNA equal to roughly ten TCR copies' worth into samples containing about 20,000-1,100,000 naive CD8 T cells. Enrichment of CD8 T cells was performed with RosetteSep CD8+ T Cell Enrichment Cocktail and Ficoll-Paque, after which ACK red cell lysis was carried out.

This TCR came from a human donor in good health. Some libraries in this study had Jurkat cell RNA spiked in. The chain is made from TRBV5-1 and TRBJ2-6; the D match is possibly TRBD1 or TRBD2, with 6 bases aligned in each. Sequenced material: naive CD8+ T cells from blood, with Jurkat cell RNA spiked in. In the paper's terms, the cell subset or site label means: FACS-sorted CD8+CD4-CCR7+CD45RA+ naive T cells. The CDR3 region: CASSLAGVDGGGLVGANVLTF. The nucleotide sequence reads TGCGCCAGCAGCTTGGCCGGGGTCGACGGGGGCGGTTTGGTTGGGGCCAACGTCCTGACTTTC.